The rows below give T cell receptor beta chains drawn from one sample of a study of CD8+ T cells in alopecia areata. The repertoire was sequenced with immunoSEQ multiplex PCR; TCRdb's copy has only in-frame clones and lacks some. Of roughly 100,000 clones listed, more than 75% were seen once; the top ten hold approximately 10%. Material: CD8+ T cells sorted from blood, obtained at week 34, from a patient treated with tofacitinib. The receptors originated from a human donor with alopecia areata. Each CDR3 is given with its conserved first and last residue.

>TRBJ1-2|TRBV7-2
CASSLAKTPNYGYTF
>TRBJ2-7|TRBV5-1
CASSLGQGSSYEQYF
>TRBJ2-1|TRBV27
CASSGPGQQYNEQFF
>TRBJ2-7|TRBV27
CASSLGTPYEQYF
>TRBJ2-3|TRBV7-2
CASRPSAWRGGSTDTQYF
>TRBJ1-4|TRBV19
CASSTPGQKNEKLFF
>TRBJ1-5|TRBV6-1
CASSEYALVYSNQPQHF
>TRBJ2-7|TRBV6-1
CASSDVGPEEYF
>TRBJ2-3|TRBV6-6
CASSSLLTDTQYF
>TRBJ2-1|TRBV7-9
CASSPLAGEGFYEQFF
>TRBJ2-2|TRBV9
CASSERGLAGDGELFF
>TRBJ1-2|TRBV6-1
CASSEGPIPNYGYTF
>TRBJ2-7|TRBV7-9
CASSPYRDISYEQYF
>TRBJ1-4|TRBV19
CASRRREGTSDEKLFF
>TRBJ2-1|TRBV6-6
CASSYLRGGNDEQFF
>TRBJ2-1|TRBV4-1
CASSTRDGTYNEQFF
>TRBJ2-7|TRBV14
CASSQDFETAPVGEQYF
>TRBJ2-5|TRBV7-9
CASSPPRGAAQETQYF
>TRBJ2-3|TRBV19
CASSIDLAPRTDTQYF
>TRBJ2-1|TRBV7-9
CASSMSRDNYNEQFF
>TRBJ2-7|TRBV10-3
CAISEPLTSGNYEQYF
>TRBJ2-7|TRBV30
CAWSRGDRTYEQYF
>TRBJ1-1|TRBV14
CASSQEGRATEAFF
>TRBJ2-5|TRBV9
CASSGGPETGVQETQYF